This T cell receptor beta chain is drawn from a study of vaccination and CD4 T cells after COVID-19. In the study overall: Control cultures used a CEFX viral epitope pool, an HIV-1 Nef peptide pool, or no peptide. General observations from the study: Spike mono-reactivity was found in 304 of 307 vaccine-specific clones from convalescent patients.

This CDR3 spans 13 amino acids. CDR1 and CDR2 (germline): SNHLY, FYNNEI. With 6 bases clipped from V and 4 bases from J, the junction kept 1 base outside the gene matches. The treatment was: approximately 9-day PBMC culture with coronavirus spike peptide pools or control peptides (ViraFEST assay). With peptide pools, ViraFEST first expanded antigen-specific T cells and afterwards sequenced their TCRs. A word on this clonotype: Its antigen is not known.

Cultured CD4+ T cell DNA underwent sequencing with the Oncomine TCR Beta short-read assay. TCRdb reprocessed the PCR reads with MiXCR, giving one entry per CDR3 protein. The sample carries around 7,100 distinct CDR3 sequences, 74% recorded once. The clonotype comes from a human donor who had recovered from COVID-19. Sequencing used CD4+ T cells from blood, cultured in vitro. V usage is TRBV2 and J usage is TRBJ1-5, with TRBD1 matching 9 bases. For the CDR3, the DNA is TGTGCCAGCAGCGGACAGGGGAATCAGCCCCAGCATTTT. This codes for CASSGQGNQPQHF.